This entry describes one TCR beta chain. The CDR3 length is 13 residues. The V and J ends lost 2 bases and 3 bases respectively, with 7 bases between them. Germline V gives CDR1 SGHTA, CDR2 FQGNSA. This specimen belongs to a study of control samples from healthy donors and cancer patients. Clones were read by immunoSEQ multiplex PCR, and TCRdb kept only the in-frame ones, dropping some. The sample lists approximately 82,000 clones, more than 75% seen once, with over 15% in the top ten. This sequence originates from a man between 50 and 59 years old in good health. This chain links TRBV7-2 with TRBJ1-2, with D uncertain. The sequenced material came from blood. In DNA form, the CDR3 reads TGTGCCAGCAGCTTACGGGGATACTATGGCTACACCTTC. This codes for CASSLRGYYGYTF.